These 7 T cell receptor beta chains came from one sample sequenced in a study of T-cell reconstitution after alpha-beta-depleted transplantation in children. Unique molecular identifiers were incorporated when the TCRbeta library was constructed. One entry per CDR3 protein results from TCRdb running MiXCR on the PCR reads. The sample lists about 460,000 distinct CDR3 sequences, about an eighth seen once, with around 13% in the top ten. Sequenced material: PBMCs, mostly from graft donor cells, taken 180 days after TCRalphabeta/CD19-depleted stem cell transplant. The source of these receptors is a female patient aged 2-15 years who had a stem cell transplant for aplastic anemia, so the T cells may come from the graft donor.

CDR3: CASSPPFSGRTYEQYF. Here the CDR3 DNA reads TGTGCCAGCTCACCACCTTTTAGTGGGAGAACCTACGAGCAGTACTTC. The rearrangement joins TRBV18 to TRBJ2-7; possible D gene TRBD2, 5 bases. CDR3 size: 16 residues. Trimming cost V 0 bases and J 2 bases, with 14 bases left between them. The germline V gene has CDR1 KGHSH and CDR2 LQKENI.

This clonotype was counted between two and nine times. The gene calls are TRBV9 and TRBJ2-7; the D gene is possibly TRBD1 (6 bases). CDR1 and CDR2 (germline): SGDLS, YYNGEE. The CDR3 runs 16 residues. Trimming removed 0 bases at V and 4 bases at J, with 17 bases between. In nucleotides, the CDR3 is TGTGCCAGCAGCGTAGGTCTACAGGGCACCGGGTACGAGCAGTACTTC. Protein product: CASSVGLQGTGYEQYF.

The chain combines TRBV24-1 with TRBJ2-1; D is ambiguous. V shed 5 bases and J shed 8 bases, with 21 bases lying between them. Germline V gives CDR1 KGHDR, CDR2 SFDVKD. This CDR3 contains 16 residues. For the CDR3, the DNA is TGTGCCACCAGTGTCCTTTCATCGCCTCTGGGCGATGAGCAGTTCTTC. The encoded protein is CATSVLSSPLGDEQFF.

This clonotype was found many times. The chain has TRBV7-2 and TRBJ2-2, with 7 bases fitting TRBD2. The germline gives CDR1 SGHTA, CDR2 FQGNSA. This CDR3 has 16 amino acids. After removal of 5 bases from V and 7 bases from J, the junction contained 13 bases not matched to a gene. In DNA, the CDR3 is TGTGCCAGCAGCACCCCCCGGGGGGAGAGGGTCGGGGAGCTGTTTTTT. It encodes CASSTPRGERVGELFF.

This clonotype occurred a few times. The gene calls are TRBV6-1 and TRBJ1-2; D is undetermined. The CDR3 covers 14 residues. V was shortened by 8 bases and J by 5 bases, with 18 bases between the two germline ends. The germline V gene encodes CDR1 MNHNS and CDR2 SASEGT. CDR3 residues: CASRSEGTIYGYTF. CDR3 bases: TGTGCCAGCCGCTCCGAGGGAACGATATATGGCTACACCTTC.

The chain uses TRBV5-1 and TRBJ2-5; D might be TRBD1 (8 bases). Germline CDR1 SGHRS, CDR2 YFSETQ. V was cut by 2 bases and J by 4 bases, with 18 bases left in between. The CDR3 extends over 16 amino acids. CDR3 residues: CASSFLTGGAAETQYF. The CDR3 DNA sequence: TGCGCCAGCAGCTTTCTTACAGGGGGGGCAGCAGAGACCCAGTACTTC.

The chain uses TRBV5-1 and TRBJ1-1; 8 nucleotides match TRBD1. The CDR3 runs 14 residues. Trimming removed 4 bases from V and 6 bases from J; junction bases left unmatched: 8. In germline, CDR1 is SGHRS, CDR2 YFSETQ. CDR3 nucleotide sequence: TGCGCCAGCAGCCCAGGACAGGGAGGCGCTGAAGCTTTCTTT. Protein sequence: CASSPGQGGAEAFF. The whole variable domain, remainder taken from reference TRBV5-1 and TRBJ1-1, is KAGVTQTPRYLIKTRGQQVTLSCSPISGHRSVSWYQQTPGQGLQFLFEYFSETQRNKGNFPGRFSGRQFSNSRSEMNVSTLELGDSALYLCASSPGQGGAEAFFGQGTRLTVV.